This paragraph covers one T cell receptor beta chain sequence. Sequencing was performed with immunoSEQ multiplex PCR; in TCRdb, only in-frame clones are kept and a portion is missing. The sample includes 100,000 to 150,000 clones, about 88% of them seen just once. The data were taken from a study of control samples from healthy donors and cancer patients. V lost 4 bases and J lost 6; bases outside the gene matches: 8. CDR3 size: 15 residues. Looked up from germline, CDR1 is SGHRS and CDR2 is YFSETQ. The receptor was isolated from a man aged 45-65 years in good health. The V and J genes are TRBV5-1 and TRBJ1-3, with 9 bases identical to TRBD1. Sequencing input: blood. This CDR3 reads CASSKTGGPENTIYF. The CDR3 DNA reads as TGCGCCAGCAGCAAAACAGGGGGCCCAGAAAACACCATATATTTT. Supplemented by reference TRBV5-1 and TRBJ1-3, the full variable domain reads KAGVTQTPRYLIKTRGQQVTLSCSPISGHRSVSWYQQTPGQGLQFLFEYFSETQRNKGNFPGRFSGRQFSNSRSEMNVSTLELGDSALYLCASSKTGGPENTIYFGEGSWLTVV.